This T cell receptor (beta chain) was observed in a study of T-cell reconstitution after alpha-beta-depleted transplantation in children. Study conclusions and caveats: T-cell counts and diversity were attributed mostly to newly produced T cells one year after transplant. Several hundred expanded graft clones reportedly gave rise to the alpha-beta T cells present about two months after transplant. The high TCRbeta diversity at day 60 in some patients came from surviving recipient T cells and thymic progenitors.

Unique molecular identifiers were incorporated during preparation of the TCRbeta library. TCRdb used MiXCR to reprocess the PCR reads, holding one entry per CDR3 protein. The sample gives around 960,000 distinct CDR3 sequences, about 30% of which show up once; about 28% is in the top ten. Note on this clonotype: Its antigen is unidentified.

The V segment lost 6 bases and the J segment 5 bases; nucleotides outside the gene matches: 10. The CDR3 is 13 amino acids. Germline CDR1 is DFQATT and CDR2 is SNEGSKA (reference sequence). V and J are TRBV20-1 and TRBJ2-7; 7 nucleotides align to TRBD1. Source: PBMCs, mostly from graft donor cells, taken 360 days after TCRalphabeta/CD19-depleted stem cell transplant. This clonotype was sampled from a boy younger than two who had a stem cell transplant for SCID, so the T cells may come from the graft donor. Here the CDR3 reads CSAERQGSHEQYF. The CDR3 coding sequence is TGCAGTGCGGAGCGACAGGGTAGCCACGAGCAGTACTTC.